This T cell receptor (beta chain) was found in a study of blood T cell repertoires in COVID-19. Whole-study context: Nucleic acid was either cDNA or gDNA, and it came from T cells, B-cell-depleted T cells, or PBMCs.

Germline trimming cut 2 bases from V and 5 bases from J; bases unmatched to any gene: 5. CDR3 length: 16 amino acids. The germline V gene encodes CDR1 SGHNT and CDR2 YENEEA. Those enrolled in Seattle joined during active infection and were followed longitudinally afterward. In the authors' methods: Counts of nucleated cells, estimated from reference gene primer amplification, were obtained. Profiling relied on immunoSEQ multiplex PCR, and the TCRdb table lists in-frame clones only, not all of them. The V and J calls and clone size are taken from that table; D and trimming were inferred from the DNA. The sample includes 270,000 or so clones, about 90% of them seen just once.

The chain joins TRBV11-3 to TRBJ1-5; 11 bases align to TRBD1. The sequence derives from a woman between 55 and 75 years old with COVID-19, enrolled during active disease. Sequencing input: peripheral blood. CDR3 nucleotide sequence: TGTGCCAGCAGCTTAAGGGGACAGGGGGAGCATCAGCCCCAGCATTTT. The encoded protein is CASSLRGQGEHQPQHF.